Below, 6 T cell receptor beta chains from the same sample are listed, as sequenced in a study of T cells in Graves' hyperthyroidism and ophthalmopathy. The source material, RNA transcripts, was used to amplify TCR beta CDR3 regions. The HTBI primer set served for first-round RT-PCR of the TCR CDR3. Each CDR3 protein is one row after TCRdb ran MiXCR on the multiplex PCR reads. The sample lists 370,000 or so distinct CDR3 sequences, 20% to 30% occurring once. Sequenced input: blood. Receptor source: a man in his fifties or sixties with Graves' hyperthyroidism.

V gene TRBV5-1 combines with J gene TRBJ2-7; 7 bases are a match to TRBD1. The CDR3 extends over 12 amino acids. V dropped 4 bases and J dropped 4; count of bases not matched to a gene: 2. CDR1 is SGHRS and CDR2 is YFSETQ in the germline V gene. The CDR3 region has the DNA TGCGCCAGCAGCGTGACAGGGTACGAGCAGTACTTC. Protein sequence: CASSVTGYEQYF.

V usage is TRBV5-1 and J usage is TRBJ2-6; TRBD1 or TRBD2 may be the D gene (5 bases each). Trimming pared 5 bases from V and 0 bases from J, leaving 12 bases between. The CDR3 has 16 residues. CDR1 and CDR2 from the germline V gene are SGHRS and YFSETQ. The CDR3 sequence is CASSPDGTSGANVLTF. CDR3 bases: TGCGCCAGCAGTCCCGACGGGACCTCTGGGGCCAACGTCCTGACTTTC.

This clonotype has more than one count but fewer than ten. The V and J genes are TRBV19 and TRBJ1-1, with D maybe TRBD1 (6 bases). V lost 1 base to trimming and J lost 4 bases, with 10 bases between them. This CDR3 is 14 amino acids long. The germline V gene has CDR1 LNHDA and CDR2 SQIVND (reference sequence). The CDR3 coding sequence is TGTGCCAGTAGTATAGGGGGGCTTGGCACTGAAGCTTTCTTT. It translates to CASSIGGLGTEAFF.

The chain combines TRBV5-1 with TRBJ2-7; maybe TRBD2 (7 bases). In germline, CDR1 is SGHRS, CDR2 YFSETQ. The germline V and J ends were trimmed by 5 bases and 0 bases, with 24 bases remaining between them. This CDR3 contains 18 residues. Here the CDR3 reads CASSSGLGGGLSSYEQYF. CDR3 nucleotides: TGCGCCAGCAGTTCCGGATTGGGCGGGGGCCTGAGCTCCTACGAGCAGTACTTC. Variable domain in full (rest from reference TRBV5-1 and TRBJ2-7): KAGVTQTPRYLIKTRGQQVTLSCSPISGHRSVSWYQQTPGQGLQFLFEYFSETQRNKGNFPGRFSGRQFSNSRSEMNVSTLELGDSALYLCASSSGLGGGLSSYEQYFGPGTRLTVT.

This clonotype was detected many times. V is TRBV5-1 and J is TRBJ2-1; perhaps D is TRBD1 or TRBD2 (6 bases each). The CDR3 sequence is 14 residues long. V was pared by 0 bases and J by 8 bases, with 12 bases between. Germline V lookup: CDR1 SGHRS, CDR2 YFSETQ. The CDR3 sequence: CASSLGLGGDEQFF. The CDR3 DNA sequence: TGCGCCAGCAGCTTGGGGTTGGGGGGCGATGAGCAGTTCTTC.

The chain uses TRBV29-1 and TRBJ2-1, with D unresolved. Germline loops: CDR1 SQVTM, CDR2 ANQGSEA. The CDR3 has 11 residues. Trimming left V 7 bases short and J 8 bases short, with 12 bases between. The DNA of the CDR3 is TGCAGCGGGACCGATCGGGATGAGCAGTTCTTC. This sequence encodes CSGTDRDEQFF.